The clone carrying this T cell receptor (beta chain) was found a few times. J lost 5 bases, V lost 11 bases, and 10 bases had no gene match. This CDR3 region has 13 residues. Germline-derived CDR1 and CDR2 are MNHEY and SMNVEV (reference sequence). This sample is part of a study of blood T cell repertoires in COVID-19. Study-wide background: The United States, Italy and Spain provided the acute and convalescent COVID-19 samples. PBMCs, B-cell-depleted T cells, or T cells provided the cDNA or gDNA that made up the material.

Seattle patients were enrolled while actively infected and followed longitudinally. Assay used: immunoSEQ multiplex PCR; TCRdb lists only in-frame clones, some missing. The repertoire holds over 250,000 clones, with 70% to 90% as singletons. The receptor comes from an older woman with COVID-19, enrolled during active disease. The rearrangement uses TRBV27 and TRBJ2-7; the match to TRBD1 covers 9 bases. Input material: peripheral blood. CDR3 in DNA: TGTGCCGGCCCAGACAGGGGGTTCCACGAGCAGTACTTC. Translating gives CAGPDRGFHEQYF.